Reported below is one TCR beta chain. What it binds is unknown. Data came from immunoSEQ multiplex PCR; TCRdb stores just in-frame clones and leaves some out. Of around 71,000 clones listed, 86% are singletons. These data come from a study of OX40 agonist ivuxolimab in advanced cancers. Study information: Patients in the trial were receiving intravenous ivuxolimab every 2 weeks, at doses of 0.01 to 10 mg/kg. Partial responses were seen in three patients, one with hepatocellular carcinoma and two with cutaneous melanoma.

The CDR3 length is 15 residues. With 5 bases removed from V and 0 bases from J, the gap between germline ends came to 10 bases. CDR1 LNHDA and CDR2 SQIVND come from the germline V gene (reference sequence). Overall study results and limits: Clonal expansion by week 6 occurred in CD4+ and CD8+ blood T cells (at 0.1 to 3.0 mg/kg). Averaging showed that CD8+ T cells had more expanded clones than CD4+ did.

The specimen was CD4+ or CD8+ T cells sorted from blood, collected in a trial of the OX40 agonist ivuxolimab. The TCR sequence derives from an adult with an advanced solid tumor such as melanoma, head and neck, liver or kidney cancer. The V and J genes are TRBV19 and TRBJ1-4; D might be TRBD1 (5 bases). The CDR3 DNA sequence: TGTGCCAGTAGTCAAACAGGTTCAACTAATGAAAAACTGTTTTTT. Protein sequence: CASSQTGSTNEKLFF.